The clone carrying this T cell receptor (beta chain) occurred many times. CDR3 length equals 15 residues. Trimming cost V 5 bases and J 0 bases, with 14 bases left between them. Germline values: CDR1 MNHEY, CDR2 SMNVEV (reference sequence). TCRdb used MiXCR to reprocess the 5' RACE reads, holding one entry per CDR3 protein. The table has roughly 690,000 distinct CDR3 sequences, 5.5% to 7.5% seen once. This sample was included in a study of identical twins. Healthy Caucasians were all of the donors. This clonotype was obtained from a man between 18 and 29 years old in good health. This sequence joins TRBV27 and TRBJ2-7; D remains ambiguous. The sequencing input was naive T cells sorted from blood. DNA for the CDR3: TGTGCCAGCAGTCCGCGAAGAGGCACCTCCTACGAGCAGTACGTC. This translates into CASSPRRGTSYEQYV.